Sequencing of this TCR beta chain was carried out in a study of blood T cell repertoires in COVID-19. Study details: COVID-19 samples, acute and convalescent, were from the United States, Italy and Spain. PBMCs, B-cell-depleted T cells, or T cells were the source of the cDNA or gDNA that made up the material.

Methods used by the authors: How many nucleated cells were present was estimated from reference gene primer amplification. The table came from immunoSEQ multiplex PCR; TCRdb's copy has only in-frame clones and leaves some out. The V and J calls and clone size were taken over from that table, and D and trimming were inferred from the DNA. Of about 140,000 clones in the sample, approximately 85% were seen once. The CDR3 has 16 amino acids. Germline V gene sequence: CDR1 KGHDR, CDR2 SFDVKD. Unmatched junction bases numbered 4, after V lost 4 bases and J lost 6 bases. This TCR was sampled from a woman older than 75 with acute or convalescent COVID-19. The chain carries TRBV24-1 and TRBJ2-1, with 14 bases aligning to TRBD2. The sequenced sample was peripheral blood. CDR3 bases: TGTGCCACCAGTGACCCTGGGACTAGCGGGAGCAATGAGCAGTTCTTC. This codes for CATSDPGTSGSNEQFF.